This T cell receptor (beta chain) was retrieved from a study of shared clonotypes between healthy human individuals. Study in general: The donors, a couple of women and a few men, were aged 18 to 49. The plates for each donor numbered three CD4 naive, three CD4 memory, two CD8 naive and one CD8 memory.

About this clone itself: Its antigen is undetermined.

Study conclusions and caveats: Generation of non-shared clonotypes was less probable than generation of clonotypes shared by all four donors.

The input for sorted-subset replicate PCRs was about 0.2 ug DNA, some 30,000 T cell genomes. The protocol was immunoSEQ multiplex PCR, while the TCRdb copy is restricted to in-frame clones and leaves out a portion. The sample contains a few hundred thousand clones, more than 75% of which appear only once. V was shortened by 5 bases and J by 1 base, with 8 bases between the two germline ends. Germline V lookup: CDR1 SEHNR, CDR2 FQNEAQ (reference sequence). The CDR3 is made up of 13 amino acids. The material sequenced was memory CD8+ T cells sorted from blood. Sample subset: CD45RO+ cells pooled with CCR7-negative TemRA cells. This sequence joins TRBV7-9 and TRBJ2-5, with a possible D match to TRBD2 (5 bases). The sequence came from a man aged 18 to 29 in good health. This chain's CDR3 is CASSSGLQETQYF. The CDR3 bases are TGTGCCAGCAGCAGTGGACTCCAAGAGACCCAGTACTTC.